Listed below are T cell receptor beta chains from one sample, sequenced in a study of shared clonotypes between healthy human individuals. Sequencing was performed with immunoSEQ multiplex PCR; in TCRdb, only in-frame clones are kept and a portion is missing. The data contain about 1,500,000 clones, roughly 96% of them singletons. The specimen sequenced was naive CD4+ T cells sorted from blood. The receptor set was obtained from a man younger than 40 in good health. CDR3s include the opening cysteine and the closing phenylalanine or tryptophan. Each record gives: V gene, D gene, J gene, clone size, CDR3 protein, CDR3 DNA. D genes are given only for firm matches. The size entry is marked missing in some rows and otherwise reads once, few, many or a size class.

V gene: TRBV6-6; D gene: TRBD1; J gene: TRBJ2-5; clone size: NA; CDR3 protein: CASRLGRDRAGETQYF; CDR3 DNA: TGTGCCAGCCGCCTCGGTCGGGACAGGGCCGGGGAGACCCAGTACTTC
V gene: TRBV5-1; D gene: NA; J gene: TRBJ2-2; clone size: NA; CDR3 protein: CASSLGAAAAGTGELFF; CDR3 DNA: TGCGCCAGCAGCTTGGGTGCGGCCGCCGCTGGCACCGGGGAGCTGTTTTTT
V gene: TRBV9; D gene: TRBD2; J gene: TRBJ2-1; clone size: NA; CDR3 protein: CASSVASLAEGREQFF; CDR3 DNA: TGTGCCAGCAGCGTAGCCTCTCTAGCGGAGGGGAGGGAGCAGTTCTTC
V gene: TRBV2; D gene: TRBD2; J gene: TRBJ2-5; clone size: NA; CDR3 protein: CASRVTSGSRETQYF; CDR3 DNA: TGTGCCAGCAGGGTCACTAGCGGAAGTAGGGAGACCCAGTACTTC
V gene: TRBV7-3; D gene: NA; J gene: TRBJ1-3; clone size: NA; CDR3 protein: CASSLTGGSGNTIYF; CDR3 DNA: TGTGCCAGCAGCTTAACGGGAGGTTCTGGAAACACCATATATTTT
V gene: TRBV13; D gene: NA; J gene: TRBJ1-1; clone size: NA; CDR3 protein: CASSFDRRGTEAFF; CDR3 DNA: TGTGCCAGCAGCTTCGACAGAAGAGGTACTGAAGCTTTCTTT
V gene: TRBV5-1; D gene: TRBD1; J gene: TRBJ2-6; clone size: NA; CDR3 protein: CASSPPGTAFSGANVLTF; CDR3 DNA: TGCGCCAGCAGCCCTCCCGGGACAGCGTTCTCTGGGGCCAACGTCCTGACTTTC
V gene: TRBV5-1; D gene: NA; J gene: TRBJ2-3; clone size: NA; CDR3 protein: CASTMSSTDTQYF; CDR3 DNA: TGCGCCAGCACAATGTCTAGCACAGATACGCAGTATTTT
V gene: TRBV10-3; D gene: NA; J gene: TRBJ1-3; clone size: NA; CDR3 protein: CAIRGGPIDSGNTIYF; CDR3 DNA: TGTGCCATCAGAGGGGGGCCAATAGACTCTGGAAACACCATATATTTT
V gene: TRBV6-1; D gene: TRBD1; J gene: TRBJ1-1; clone size: NA; CDR3 protein: CASTSGGGLYTEAFF; CDR3 DNA: TGTGCCAGCACCTCAGGGGGGGGATTGTACACTGAAGCTTTCTTT
V gene: TRBV6-6; D gene: NA; J gene: TRBJ1-2; clone size: NA; CDR3 protein: CASRYRGGNVYGYTF; CDR3 DNA: TGTGCCAGCAGGTACAGAGGCGGTAACGTCTATGGCTACACCTTC
V gene: TRBV27; D gene: NA; J gene: TRBJ2-7; clone size: NA; CDR3 protein: CASKQRSGLFPGEQYF; CDR3 DNA: TGTGCCAGCAAACAGAGATCCGGGCTGTTCCCTGGCGAGCAGTACTTC
V gene: TRBV19; D gene: NA; J gene: TRBJ2-7; clone size: NA; CDR3 protein: CASSQVGDYEQYF; CDR3 DNA: TGTGCCAGTAGTCAGGTTGGGGACTACGAGCAGTACTTC
V gene: TRBV25-1; D gene: NA; J gene: TRBJ1-1; clone size: once; CDR3 protein: CASLAVGSTEAFF; CDR3 DNA: TGTGCCAGCCTCGCTGTGGGTTCCACTGAAGCTTTCTTT
V gene: TRBV7-2; D gene: NA; J gene: TRBJ1-2; clone size: NA; CDR3 protein: CASSLAIGAYGYTF; CDR3 DNA: TGTGCCAGCAGCTTAGCGATCGGGGCCTATGGCTACACCTTC
V gene: TRBV5-1; D gene: TRBD1; J gene: TRBJ2-7; clone size: NA; CDR3 protein: CASSPLQGAVEQYF; CDR3 DNA: TGCGCCAGCAGCCCACTCCAGGGGGCGGTTGAGCAGTACTTC
V gene: TRBV5-1; D gene: NA; J gene: TRBJ1-1; clone size: NA; CDR3 protein: CASSLMGRTEAFF; CDR3 DNA: TGCGCCAGCAGCTTGATGGGACGCACTGAAGCTTTCTTT
V gene: TRBV5-4; D gene: NA; J gene: TRBJ2-4; clone size: NA; CDR3 protein: CASSLWGRLAKNIQYF; CDR3 DNA: TGTGCCAGCAGCCTGTGGGGACGGTTAGCCAAAAACATTCAGTACTTC
V gene: TRBV6-5; D gene: TRBD2; J gene: TRBJ2-3; clone size: NA; CDR3 protein: CASSSAGGGGTDTQYF; CDR3 DNA: TGTGCCAGCAGTTCTGCGGGGGGTGGAGGGACAGATACGCAGTATTTT
V gene: TRBV6-1; D gene: TRBD1; J gene: TRBJ2-7; clone size: NA; CDR3 protein: CASNWDRSSYEQYF; CDR3 DNA: TGTGCCAGCAACTGGGACAGGAGCTCCTACGAGCAGTACTTC
V gene: TRBV9; D gene: TRBD2; J gene: TRBJ2-7; clone size: NA; CDR3 protein: CASSARPGLASYEQYF; CDR3 DNA: TGTGCCAGCAGCGCGAGACCTGGACTAGCGAGCTACGAGCAGTACTTC
V gene: TRBV30; D gene: NA; J gene: TRBJ2-2; clone size: NA; CDR3 protein: CAWSGQYTGELFF; CDR3 DNA: TGTGCCTGGAGTGGGCAATACACCGGGGAGCTGTTTTTT
V gene: TRBV10-2; D gene: TRBD2; J gene: TRBJ2-2; clone size: NA; CDR3 protein: CASSTTSGVTGELFF; CDR3 DNA: TGCGCCAGCAGTACGACTAGCGGGGTCACCGGGGAGCTGTTTTTT
V gene: TRBV19; D gene: TRBD1; J gene: TRBJ2-7; clone size: NA; CDR3 protein: CASSSDRSSYEQYF; CDR3 DNA: TGTGCCAGTAGTTCGGACAGGTCCTCCTACGAGCAGTACTTC
V gene: TRBV13; D gene: NA; J gene: TRBJ2-7; clone size: NA; CDR3 protein: CASSLGRAGYEQYF; CDR3 DNA: TGTGCCAGCAGCTTAGGAAGGGCGGGGTACGAGCAGTACTTC
V gene: TRBV14; D gene: NA; J gene: TRBJ1-3; clone size: NA; CDR3 protein: CASSPLGASSGNTIYF; CDR3 DNA: TGTGCCAGCAGCCCACTTGGGGCATCCTCTGGAAACACCATATATTTT